Sequencing of this T cell receptor beta chain was carried out in a study of blood T cell repertoires in COVID-19. Study summary: T cells, B-cell-depleted T cells, or PBMCs supplied cDNA or gDNA.

The CDR3 extends over 13 amino acids. V dropped 10 bases and J dropped 0; count of bases not matched to a gene: 3. CDR1 and CDR2 from the germline V gene are MNHEY and SVGAGI. As originally analysed: Scientists estimated how many nucleated cells there were by amplifying reference gene primers. Using immunoSEQ multiplex PCR, the repertoire was profiled, and TCRdb retains in-frame clones only, with some absent. V and J calls and clone size come straight from that table; D and trimming were deduced from the DNA. The sample lists about 280,000 clones; approximately 85% were seen once. V gene TRBV6-5 combines with J gene TRBJ2-3; 8 nucleotides line up with TRBD1. The clonotype comes from a human donor in a cohort sampled during active COVID-19. The sample taken for sequencing was peripheral blood. CDR3 region: CAIRDRSTDTQYF. CDR3 sequence (DNA): TGTGCCATCCGGGACAGGAGCACAGATACGCAGTATTTT.